These T cell receptor beta chains were read from a single sample in a study of Ad26.COV2.S vaccination and SARS-CoV-2 variants. Libraries were prepared by immunoSEQ multiplex PCR; TCRdb keeps only in-frame clonotypes and omits some of them. The sample lists fewer than 900,000 clones, around 90% occurring once. This specimen consisted of peripheral blood, obtained in a trial of Ad26.COV2.S vaccine versus placebo. Receptor source: a person aged 18-60 years who received the Ad26.COV2.S COVID-19 vaccine or a placebo. The CDR3 runs from the conserved cysteine through the conserved F or W.

TRBJ2-5	TRBV5-4	CASSGGLAGAQETQYF
TRBJ2-5	TRBV13	CASSFVGSWETQYF
TRBJ1-5	TRBV30	CAWSGGNGWGQPQHF
TRBJ2-3	TRBV4-3	CASSPGGNTDTQYF
TRBJ1-1	TRBV5-6	CASSVSGRMNTEAFF
TRBJ1-5	TRBV6-2/TRBV6-3	CASSGTGGSNQPQHF
TRBJ2-5	TRBV6-2/TRBV6-3	CASSYDGGAQETQYF
TRBJ2-2	TRBV30	CAWRRGGTGELFF
TRBJ2-1	TRBV27	CASSPMTSGGRNEQFF
TRBJ2-5	TRBV7-2	CASSLARTGYQETQYF
TRBJ2-2	TRBV4-2	CASSQDRFLNTGELFF
TRBJ2-2	TRBV24-1	CATSDFRAGELFF
TRBJ2-3	TRBV5-4	CASSPGQGLAIADTQYF
TRBJ1-6	TRBV5-4	CASSLDGANSPLHF
TRBJ2-5	TRBV4-2	CASSQASGGQETQYF
TRBJ2-1	TRBV15	CATRAGTGGKSSYNEQFF
TRBJ2-7	TRBV21-1	CASSSVRGTGIYEQYF
TRBJ1-5	TRBV15	CATSRDRGPEPQHF
TRBJ2-2	TRBV2	CASSEAGATTGELFF
TRBJ1-2	TRBV4-3	CASSQALAAAGGYTF
TRBJ2-7	TRBV20-1	CSASSGRVEQYF